These T cell receptor beta chains were read from a single sample in a study of post-analysis software for immune sequencing data. TCRdb passed the PCR reads through MiXCR, listing each CDR3 protein once. The sample has under 900,000 distinct CDR3 sequences; about 57% are singletons. The sample consisted of blood. All receptors derive from a girl under 18 with multiple sclerosis. Each CDR3 is given with its conserved first and last residue. A D gene is named only where the DNA matches it firmly. Size values are once, few and many counts, or a class for expanded clones, and some rows have none.

>TRBJ1-1|NA|NA|TRBV12-3/TRBV12-4
CASSFGGGNTEAFF
>NA|NA|TRBD2|TRBV7-2
CASSPWGGVETQYF
>TRBJ1-4|NA|NA|TRBV6-5
CASRSGATNEKLFF
>TRBJ2-5|NA|TRBD2|TRBV5-1
CASSSGTSGSKLEETQYF
>TRBJ1-5|NA|NA|TRBV15
CATSRDQRTGYEQNQPQHF
>TRBJ2-1|NA|TRBD2|TRBV20-1
CSARDSSGRYNEQFF
>TRBJ2-5|NA|NA|TRBV18
CASQPGLQETQYF
>TRBJ1-2|NA|NA|TRBV5-1
CASSLGTEPNYGYTF
>TRBJ1-1|NA|TRBD1|TRBV6-5
CASSRGQGVTQKAFF
>TRBJ2-1|NA|TRBD1|TRBV9
CASSVDGDRAYNEQFF
>TRBJ1-1|NA|NA|TRBV7-3
CASSPQGWNTEAFF
>TRBJ2-1|NA|NA|TRBV6-5
CASSSNRVKVNEQFF
>TRBJ2-5|NA|NA|TRBV6-2/TRBV6-3
CASTPNRGRQETQYF
>TRBJ2-3|NA|NA|TRBV5-1
CASSLEGGGDTQYF
>NA|NA|TRBD2|TRBV2
CASRPTSGRTDPKTQYF
>TRBJ2-6|NA|NA|TRBV30
CAWSLDSSGANVLTF
>TRBJ2-3|NA|TRBD2|TRBV29-1
CSVGWRLAGTDTQYF
>TRBJ2-1|NA|NA|TRBV12-3/TRBV12-4
CASSLGGEHSYNEQFF
>TRBJ1-2|few|NA|TRBV6-6
CASSLSGTDHYGYTF
>TRBJ2-1|few|NA|TRBV6-1
CASRLGIEQFF
>TRBJ2-7|once|NA|TRBV6-6
CASSSQGCAKSSYEQYF
>TRBJ1-2|few|TRBD1|TRBV15
CATSWDRGPANYGYTF
>TRBJ1-1|NA|TRBD1|TRBV6-1
CASSPRPGQGNTEAFF
>TRBJ1-1|NA|NA|TRBV14
CASSQDTRSEAFF
>TRBJ1-1|NA|TRBD1|TRBV3-1
CASSSRGQGLNTEAFF
>TRBJ1-2|NA|TRBD1|TRBV20-1
CSAPGQNYGYTF
>TRBJ1-1|few|NA|TRBV15
CATSRVVDSEAFF